These 3 T cell receptor beta chains were all obtained from the same sample, sequenced in a study of neurological immune-mediated disorders. TCRdb passed the 5' RACE reads through MiXCR, listing each CDR3 protein once. The table has roughly 70,000 distinct CDR3 sequences, around 5.2% seen once. Sequenced sample: PBMCs. These receptors were collected from a woman in her thirties with multiple sclerosis.

This clonotype was detected ten times or more. The chain couples TRBV12-3 or TRBV12-4 to TRBJ1-5; maybe TRBD1 (5 bases). The CDR3 runs 14 residues. The V gene lost 6 bases and the J gene lost 7 bases, with 16 bases spanning the gap. DNA of the CDR3: TGTGCCAGCAGCCTAGACAGTAACTGGCAGCCCCAGCATTTT. Translation: CASSLDSNWQPQHF.

This clonotype came up many times. The chain carries TRBV20-1 and TRBJ1-4; D unclear. The CDR3 consists of 15 residues. Per the germline V gene, CDR1 is DFQATT and CDR2 is SNEGSKA (reference sequence). The germline V and J ends were trimmed by 5 bases and 8 bases, with 21 bases remaining between them. In DNA form, the CDR3 reads TGCAGTGCTTCCCTGAGAGGGCTAGGTGCAGAAAAACTGTTTTTT. The encoded protein is CSASLRGLGAEKLFF.

This clonotype was seen ten or more times. The chain has TRBV20-1 and TRBJ2-7; 7 bases map to TRBD1. Trimming at V came to 6 bases and at J to 6 bases, leaving 14 bases not matched to a gene. This CDR3 has 14 residues. CDR1 and CDR2 (germline): DFQATT, SNEGSKA (reference sequence). CDR3 protein: CSAGRAGGMSEQYF. CDR3 DNA: TGCAGTGCCGGCCGGGCAGGGGGAATGAGCGAGCAGTACTTC.